These 6 T cell receptor beta chains were sequenced from one sample in a study of blood T cell repertoires in COVID-19 (dated by TCRdb to 2018 to 2020). The library was prepared using the immunoSEQ multiplex PCR assay. Entries here come from immuneACCESS through TCRdb and include only in-frame sequences with V and J called. Some clones fail to appear in such tables; in the studies checked, an unresolved V gene covers under half of the shortfall, and the cause of the remainder is unknown. The table for this sample lists 85,000 to 130,000 clones; approximately 91% of them were counted only once. Of the sample, 0.97% falls within the top ten clones. The sequencing input was peripheral blood. These receptors were obtained from a man in his sixties with acute or convalescent COVID-19.

V gene TRBV4-1 combines with J gene TRBJ2-7, with a tentative D call TRBD1 (5 bases). The germline CDR1 and CDR2 sequences are MGHRA and YSYEKL. This CDR3 comprises 13 residues. V lost 4 bases to trimming and J lost 5 bases, with 12 bases between them. CDR3 sequence reads: CASSLRVGDEQYF. The CDR3 coding sequence is TGCGCCAGCAGCCTGAGAGTAGGGGACGAGCAGTACTTC.

V is TRBV11-1 and J is TRBJ2-7, with 7 bases matching TRBD1. V was clipped by 4 bases and J by 5 bases; unmatched bases: 8. The CDR3 is 14 residues long. CDR1 and CDR2 from the germline V gene are SGHAT and FQDESV (reference sequence). The CDR3: CASSSTGNRHEQYF. The CDR3 DNA reads as TGTGCCAGCAGCTCGACAGGGAATCGCCACGAGCAGTACTTC.

J is TRBJ2-1 and V is TRBV5-1; 11 bases line up with TRBD2. Germline CDR1 and CDR2: SGHRS and YFSETQ. V trimming: 4 bases; J trimming: 4 bases; junction bases outside the gene matches: 7. CDR3 length: 16 residues. The CDR3 sequence: CASSVAGGRVYNEQFF. For the CDR3, the DNA is TGCGCCAGCAGCGTAGCGGGAGGGCGAGTTTACAATGAGCAGTTCTTC.

J is TRBJ1-1 and V is TRBV10-1, with TRBD1 matching 8 bases. CDR1 is WNHNN, CDR2 SYGVQD, per germline (reference sequence). V lost 7 bases to trimming and J lost 6 bases; unmatched junction nucleotides: 7. CDR3 length: 13 residues. The CDR3 region is CASTGQVGSEAFF. CDR3 sequence (DNA): TGCGCCAGCACGGGACAGGTTGGATCTGAAGCTTTCTTT.

This chain connects TRBV7-8 to TRBJ2-1; 8 bases align to TRBD1. The germline V gene has CDR1 SGHVS and CDR2 FQNEAQ. J was trimmed by 7 bases and V by 1 base; bases with no gene match: 0. CDR3 length: 13 amino acids. CDR3 in DNA: TGTGCCAGCAGCTTAGGACAGGGGAATGAGCAGTTCTTC. Translated: CASSLGQGNEQFF.

The CDR3 spells CASSLRANSPLHF. DNA for the CDR3: TGTGCCAGCAGCCTCCGAGCCAATTCACCCCTCCACTTT. This sequence joins TRBV3-1 (or the pseudogene TRBV3-2) and TRBJ1-6; D is undetermined. The CDR3 is made up of 13 amino acids. Looked up from germline, CDR1 is LGHDT and CDR2 is YNNKEL (reference sequence). Trimming left V 4 bases short and J 7 bases short, with 8 bases between.